A selection of T cell receptor beta chains follows, all from one sample in a study of CD8 T cells in ankylosing spondylitis. TCRdb itself ran the 5' RACE reads through MiXCR, one entry per CDR3 protein. The data contain 500,000 to 550,000 distinct CDR3 sequences, about an eighth of them singletons. Specimen: blood, either unsorted or a sorted T cell fraction (not recorded which). These receptors came from a male donor with ankylosing spondylitis. CDR3s include the opening cysteine and the closing phenylalanine or tryptophan. D genes are given only for firm matches. Clone size is given for some rows only: seen once, a few or many times, or a class if the clone is expanded.

TRBV25-1,15,TRBD1,TRBJ1-1,few,TGTGCCAGCAGTGAACGACAGGGGCGGAACACTGAAGCTTTCTTT,CASSERQGRNTEAFF
TRBV7-8,16,TRBD1,TRBJ1-1,few,TGTGCCAGCAGCTTAGCAAGTTTGGGACAGGTGGCTGAAGCTTTCTTT,CASSLASLGQVAEAFF
TRBV20-1,15,-,TRBJ1-6,few,TGCAGTGCTAGACCCCGGAAGGGGAGGAATTCACCCCTCCACTTT,CSARPRKGRNSPLHF
TRBV7-2,16,-,TRBJ1-5,many,TGTGCCAGCAGCCCTCAAGGAACATATAGCAATCAGCCCCAGCATTTT,CASSPQGTYSNQPQHF
TRBV20-1,13,-,TRBJ2-3,-,TGCAGTGCTCCGCAGCGGGTGACAGATACGCAGTATTTT,CSAPQRVTDTQYF
TRBV12-3/TRBV12-4,15,TRBD1,TRBJ2-3,few,TGTGCCAGCAGCCCGGGACAGCTCCGCACAGATACGCAGTATTTT,CASSPGQLRTDTQYF
TRBV27,13,TRBD1,TRBJ2-7,once,TGTGCCAGCCGACAGGGTGGGCCTTACGAGCAGTACTTC,CASRQGGPYEQYF
TRBV18,15,-,TRBJ2-7,many,TGTGCCAGCTCACCAGGGGCTACTTCATCCTACGAGCAGTACTTC,CASSPGATSSYEQYF
TRBV6-1,16,TRBD1,TRBJ1-4,-,TGTGCCAGCAGTCCGTCACCGGGACAGGGTAATGAAAAACTGTTTTTT,CASSPSPGQGNEKLFF
TRBV24-1,16,-,TRBJ2-1,-,TGTGCCACCAGTGAGATAGGAGGGGGCACTTTGAATGAGCAGTTCTTC,CATSEIGGGTLNEQFF
TRBV11-2,15,-,TRBJ2-1,-,TGTGCCAGCAGCAACGACAAGGGCTCCTACAATGAGCAGTTCTTC,CASSNDKGSYNEQFF
TRBV20-1,13,-,TRBJ2-5,few,TGCAGTGCTAGAGGACCCGCTCAAGAGACCCAGTACTTC,CSARGPAQETQYF
TRBV13,16,TRBD1,TRBJ2-3,few,TGTGCCAGCAGCTTAAGGGGACAGGGGATCACAGATACGCAGTATTTT,CASSLRGQGITDTQYF
TRBV11-2,17,TRBD1,TRBJ2-2,-,TGTGCCAGCAGCCCTCAGGGACAGGGAAAGAACACCGGGGAGCTGTTTTTT,CASSPQGQGKNTGELFF
TRBV11-2,16,TRBD1,TRBJ2-3,few,TGTGCCAGCAGCTTGAGAGGGACAGGGGTTGCAGATACGCAGTATTTT,CASSLRGTGVADTQYF
TRBV7-8,17,TRBD2,TRBJ2-3,-,TGTGCCAGCAGCGTGGGACTAGCGGGAGGGTTCGTAGATACGCAGTATTTT,CASSVGLAGGFVDTQYF
TRBV2,14,-,TRBJ2-2,once,TGTGCCAGCAAGTGGGGGGAAAACACCGGGGAGCTGTTTTTT,CASKWGENTGELFF
TRBV11-1,18,-,TRBJ2-3,-,TGTGCCAGCAGCTTAGCGTCTAACCAGCGAAGAAGCACAGATACGCAGTATTTT,CASSLASNQRRSTDTQYF
TRBV12-3/TRBV12-4,18,TRBD2,TRBJ2-1,-,TGTGCCAGCACCGGGACTAGCGGGAGGGGCCGCTATAAAAATGAGCAGTTCTTC,CASTGTSGRGRYKNEQFF
TRBV4-2,18,TRBD2,TRBJ2-1,many,TGTGCCAGCAGCCAAGTGGGGCAGGGACTAGCGGGAGTACATGAGCAGTTCTTC,CASSQVGQGLAGVHEQFF
TRBV29-1,15,-,TRBJ2-1,-,TGCAGCGTCCCGGCCCCGTACAGCTCCTACAATGAGCAGTTCTTC,CSVPAPYSSYNEQFF
TRBV2,16,TRBD2,TRBJ2-3,few,TGTGCCAGCAGTGAAACGGGGACTACTAGCACAGATACGCAGTATTTT,CASSETGTTSTDTQYF
TRBV5-1,18,TRBD1,TRBJ1-2,many,TGCGCCAGCAGCTTGGCCGGGACAGGGGGAATTTCGCCTCATGGCTACACCTTC,CASSLAGTGGISPHGYTF
TRBV4-2,17,-,TRBJ2-1,few,TGTGCCAGCAGCCCCGACCTCGCCGGGAATATAAGGAATGAGCAGTTCTTC,CASSPDLAGNIRNEQFF
TRBV7-2,13,TRBD1,TRBJ2-7,many,TGCGCCAGCAGCCTAAGACAGGGCTACGAGCAGTACTTC,CASSLRQGYEQYF
TRBV9,16,TRBD2,TRBJ2-1,-,TGTGCCAGCAGCGTAGGCTCGTCAGGACTAGCCAATGAGCAGTTCTTC,CASSVGSSGLANEQFF
TRBV6-2/TRBV6-3,16,TRBD1,TRBJ2-6,-,TGTGCCAGCAGCGGGACAGGGGGCAAGGGTTCCAACGTCCTGACTTTC,CASSGTGGKGSNVLTF
TRBV18,17,-,TRBJ2-1,many,TGTGCCAGCTCGCCTCGAAGTGGCAGGGGAACCTACAATGAGCAGTTCTTC,CASSPRSGRGTYNEQFF
TRBV27,16,TRBD1,TRBJ2-3,-,TGTGCCAGCAGTTTCCGACAGGGGGCGAAAACAGATACGCAGTATTTT,CASSFRQGAKTDTQYF
TRBV20-1,14,-,TRBJ1-6,-,TGCAGTGCTAGTCGGGCGGGGAGTAATTCACCCCTCCACTTT,CSASRAGSNSPLHF
TRBV12-3/TRBV12-4,16,TRBD2,TRBJ2-3,few,TGTGCCAGCAGTTTTTGGACTAGCGGTCTCACAGATACGCAGTATTTT,CASSFWTSGLTDTQYF
TRBV5-1,18,TRBD2,TRBJ2-3,many,TGCGCCAGCACGCCTAGCGGGATCTTAAGCTCGAGTCGGGATACGCAGTATTTT,CASTPSGILSSSRDTQYF
TRBV5-1,15,TRBD2,TRBJ2-7,many,TGCGCCAGCAGCTTTGCGCTAGCGGGAGCCTACGAGCAGTACTTC,CASSFALAGAYEQYF
TRBV5-1,13,-,TRBJ2-1,-,TGCGCCAGCAGGGAGGGGACTGGAGCCGAGCAGTTCTTC,CASREGTGAEQFF
TRBV20-1,14,TRBD2,TRBJ2-7,once,TGCAGTGCTTCCCTTGGCGGGAGGGCCTACGAGCAGTACTTC,CSASLGGRAYEQYF
TRBV5-1,13,-,TRBJ2-7,few,TGCGCCAGCAGCTCAACCCTACCCTACGAGCAGTACTTC,CASSSTLPYEQYF
TRBV3-1,17,TRBD1,TRBJ1-1,-,TGTGCCAGCAGCCACCAGGACAGGGGGACCCTGAACACTGAAGCTTTCTTT,CASSHQDRGTLNTEAFF
TRBV10-2,15,-,TRBJ2-3,many,TGCGCCAGCAGTGAGTCGAGACTAACGGCGGATACGCAGTATTTT,CASSESRLTADTQYF
TRBV2,13,-,TRBJ1-4,-,TGTGCCAGCAACGGGGAGGTTAATGAAAAACTGTTTTTT,CASNGEVNEKLFF
TRBV12-3/TRBV12-4,16,TRBD2,TRBJ2-2,-,TGTGCCAGCAGTTACGGGCTAGCGGGGAACACCGGGGAGCTGTTTTTT,CASSYGLAGNTGELFF
TRBV9,13,-,TRBJ2-1,-,TGTGCCAGCAGCGTAAGCCCTAACAATGAGCAGTTCTTC,CASSVSPNNEQFF
TRBV7-2,15,-,TRBJ2-5,-,TGTGCCAGCAGGAGGTTTTGGACATCACAAGAGACCCAGTACTTC,CASRRFWTSQETQYF
TRBV12-5,18,TRBD2,TRBJ2-5,few,TGTGCTAGTGGTTTGGGATCGCCGGGACTAGCGGGAATGGAGACCCAGTACTTC,CASGLGSPGLAGMETQYF
TRBV7-2,13,-,TRBJ1-2,many,TGTGCCAGCAGCTTAACAGGGATCGATGGCTACACCTTC,CASSLTGIDGYTF
TRBV2,12,-,TRBJ2-1,few,TGTGCCAGCAGTGAAATTGGCGGTGAGCAGTTCTTC,CASSEIGGEQFF
TRBV18,16,-,TRBJ1-1,many,TGTGCCAGCTCACCGGTTATTATTCAGTCGAACACTGAAGCTTTCTTT,CASSPVIIQSNTEAFF
TRBV5-8,16,TRBD1,TRBJ1-4,-,TGTGCCAGCAGCGCCCAGGGGGAGGGCATGAATGAAAAACTGTTTTTT,CASSAQGEGMNEKLFF
TRBV5-1,14,TRBD1,TRBJ1-4,few,TGCGCCAGCAGCCCGACAGGGGAGTTGGAAAAACTGTTTTTT,CASSPTGELEKLFF
TRBV11-1,14,-,TRBJ2-5,few,TGTGCCAGCACCGTGGGAGCGGTTCAAGAGACCCAGTACTTC,CASTVGAVQETQYF
TRBV12-3/TRBV12-4,16,-,TRBJ2-1,many,TGTGCCAGCAGTTCCACCACCACAGGGAACCACAATGAGCAGTTCTTC,CASSSTTTGNHNEQFF
TRBV7-2,14,-,TRBJ1-2,many,TGTGCCAGCAGCCCCGAAGCCCATCGCTATGGCTACACCTTC,CASSPEAHRYGYTF
TRBV2,15,TRBD2,TRBJ2-1,-,TGTGCCAGCAGAGAGGGACTAGCGGGAGTGTATGAGCAGTTCTTC,CASREGLAGVYEQFF
TRBV6-1,13,-,TRBJ2-5,-,TGTGCCAGCAGCCGGGCAGGACAAGAGACCCAGTACTTC,CASSRAGQETQYF
TRBV5-1,15,TRBD1,TRBJ1-1,-,TGCGCCAGCAGCGGGATACAGGGGGGGGTCACTGAAGCTTTCTTT,CASSGIQGGVTEAFF
TRBV20-1,12,-,TRBJ2-4,many,TGCAGTGCTGGGACACTGGGAAACATTCAGTACTTC,CSAGTLGNIQYF
TRBV20-1,15,-,TRBJ2-1,-,TGCAGTGCTAGTTCGGGCGGGACGGTCTACAATGAGCAGTTCTTC,CSASSGGTVYNEQFF
TRBV20-1,11,-,TRBJ2-1,-,TGCAGTGCGATAGCTGGCAATGAGCAGTTCTTC,CSAIAGNEQFF
TRBV5-1,16,TRBD2,TRBJ2-3,-,TGCGCCAGCAGCCTAACCACTAGCGGGAGGAGGAATACGCAGTATTTT,CASSLTTSGRRNTQYF